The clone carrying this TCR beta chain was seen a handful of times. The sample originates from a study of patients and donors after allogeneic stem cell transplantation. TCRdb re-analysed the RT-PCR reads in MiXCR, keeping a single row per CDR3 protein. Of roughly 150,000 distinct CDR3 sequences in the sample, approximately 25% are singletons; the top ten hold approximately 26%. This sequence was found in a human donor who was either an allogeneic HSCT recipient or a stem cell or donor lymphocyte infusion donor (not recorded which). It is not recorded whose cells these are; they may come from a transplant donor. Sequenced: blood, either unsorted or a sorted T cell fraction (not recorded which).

CDR3 residues: CASGGGGVFTDTQYF. The CDR3 DNA sequence: TGTGCCAGCGGAGGCGGGGGTGTCTTTACAGATACGCAGTATTTT. The chain recombines TRBV7-2 with TRBJ2-3; 7 nucleotides align to TRBD2. After removal of 8 bases from V and 3 bases from J, the junction contained 11 bases not matched to a gene. Germline-derived CDR1 and CDR2 are SGHTA and FQGNSA. The CDR3 has 15 residues.